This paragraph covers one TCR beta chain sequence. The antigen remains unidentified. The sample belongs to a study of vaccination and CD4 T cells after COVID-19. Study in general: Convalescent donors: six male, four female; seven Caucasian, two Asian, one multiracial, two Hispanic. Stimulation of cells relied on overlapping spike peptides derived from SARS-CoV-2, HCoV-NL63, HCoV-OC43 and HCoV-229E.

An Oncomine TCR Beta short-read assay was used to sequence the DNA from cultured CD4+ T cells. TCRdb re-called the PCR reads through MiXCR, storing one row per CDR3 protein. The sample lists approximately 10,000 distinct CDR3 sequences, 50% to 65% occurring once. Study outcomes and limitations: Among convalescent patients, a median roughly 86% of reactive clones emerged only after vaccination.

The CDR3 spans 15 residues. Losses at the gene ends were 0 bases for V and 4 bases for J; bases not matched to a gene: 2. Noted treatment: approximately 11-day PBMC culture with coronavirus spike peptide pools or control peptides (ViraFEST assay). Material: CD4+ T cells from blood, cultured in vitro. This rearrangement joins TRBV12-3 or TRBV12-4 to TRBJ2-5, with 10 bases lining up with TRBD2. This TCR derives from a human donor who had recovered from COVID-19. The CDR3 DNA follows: TGTGCCAGCAGTTTAGCTACTAGCGGGATAGAGACCCAGTACTTC. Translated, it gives CASSLATSGIETQYF.